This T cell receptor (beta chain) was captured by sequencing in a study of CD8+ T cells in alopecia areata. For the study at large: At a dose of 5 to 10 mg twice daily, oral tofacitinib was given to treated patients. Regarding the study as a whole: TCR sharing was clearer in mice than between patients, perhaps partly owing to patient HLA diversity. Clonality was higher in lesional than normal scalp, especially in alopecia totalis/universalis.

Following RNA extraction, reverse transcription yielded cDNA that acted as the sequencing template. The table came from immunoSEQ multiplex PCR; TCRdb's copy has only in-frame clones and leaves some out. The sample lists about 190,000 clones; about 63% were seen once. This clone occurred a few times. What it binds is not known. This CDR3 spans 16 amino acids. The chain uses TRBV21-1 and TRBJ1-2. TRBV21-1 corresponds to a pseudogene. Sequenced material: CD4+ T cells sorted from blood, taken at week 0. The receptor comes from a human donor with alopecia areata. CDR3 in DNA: TGTGCCAGCAGCCCGCACGCCTACAGGGGAGGGGATGGCTACACCTTC. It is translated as CASSPHAYRGGDGYTF.